This entry describes one TCR beta chain. Produced via immunoSEQ multiplex PCR; TCRdb's table is partial and in-frame only. The sample shows 300,000 to 400,000 clones, approximately 86% of them seen only once. The data stem from a study of Ad26.COV2.S vaccination and SARS-CoV-2 variants. Deletions cut 0 bases from V and 0 bases from J, with 5 bases between. The CDR3 spans 14 residues. In germline, CDR1 is SGHVS, CDR2 FQNEAQ. Specified treatment: some 19 received Ad26.COV2.S at low or high dose, single or two shots; roughly 5 received placebo; per-sample allocation not given. Samples analyzed were those drawn on day 63 after the first vaccine or placebo injection.

Sequencing used peripheral blood, obtained in a trial of Ad26.COV2.S vaccine versus placebo. The chain combines TRBV7-8 with TRBJ1-1; no definite D call. The sequence came from a person aged 18-65 years who received the Ad26.COV2.S COVID-19 vaccine or a placebo. In nucleotides, the CDR3 is TGTGCCAGCAGCTTAGCTATGGTGAACACTGAAGCTTTCTTT. Translated, it gives CASSLAMVNTEAFF.